One and the same sample provided the 9 T cell receptor beta chains below, sequenced in a study of shared clonotypes between healthy human individuals. The repertoire was sequenced with immunoSEQ multiplex PCR; TCRdb's copy has only in-frame clones and lacks some. Seen here are about 480,000 clones, 60% to 85% observed once, and the top ten hold under 15%. The sample consisted of PBMCs. The receptors derive from a woman aged 40 to 50 in good health. Some clones in this sample may be carry-over from other donors' samples.

The CDR3 loop is CASPVKLAGGRTTGELFF. CDR3 sequence (DNA): TGCGCCAGCCCCGTTAAACTAGCGGGAGGGCGTACCACCGGGGAGCTGTTTTTT. The chain is built from TRBV5-1 and TRBJ2-2; 13 nucleotides match TRBD2. The V gene end was trimmed by 7 bases and the J gene end by 4 bases; junction bases not matched to a gene: 13. Germline V lookup: CDR1 SGHRS, CDR2 YFSETQ. This CDR3 is built from 18 residues.

The V gene is TRBV5-4, the J gene TRBJ1-1; unclear D gene. V was trimmed by 4 bases and J by 6 bases, leaving 10 bases between them. From germline, CDR1 is SGHNT and CDR2 YYREEE (reference sequence). The CDR3 runs to 12 residues. CDR3 bases: TGTGCCAGCAGCCTCGAAGGCCCTGAAGCTTTCTTT. Translating gives CASSLEGPEAFF. Full variable domain (rest looked up from reference TRBV5-4 and TRBJ1-1): ETGVTQSPTHLIKTRGQQVTLRCSSQSGHNTVSWYQQALGQGPQFIFQYYREEENGRGNFPPRFSGLQFPNYSSELNVNALELDDSALYLCASSLEGPEAFFGQGTRLTVV.

The V call is TRBV27, the J call TRBJ2-5; TRBD2 is a possible D gene (6 bases). V lost 6 bases and J lost 10, with 15 bases in between. Germline lookup yields CDR1 MNHEY and CDR2 SMNVEV (reference sequence). This CDR3 region has 12 residues. The CDR3 DNA is TGTGCCAGCAGAACTAGCAGTATGAACCAGTACTTC. Its protein is CASRTSSMNQYF.

The chain uses TRBV27 and TRBJ2-5, with 7 bases identical to TRBD2. With 4 bases clipped from V and 2 bases from J, the junction kept 7 bases outside the gene matches. This CDR3 has 15 amino acids. Per germline, CDR1 MNHEY and CDR2 SMNVEV (reference sequence). CDR3 amino acids: CASSSPAGPQETQYF. CDR3 nucleotides: TGTGCCAGCAGTTCCCCAGCGGGACCTCAAGAGACCCAGTACTTC.

The CDR3 DNA follows: TGTGCCAGCAGTGAAGCAGCTAACCAGCAGTTCTTC. This sequence encodes CASSEAANQQFF. The rearrangement joins TRBV2 to TRBJ2-1; D uncertain. The CDR3 extends over 12 amino acids. From germline, CDR1 is SNHLY and CDR2 FYNNEI. V was trimmed by 0 bases and J by 11 bases, leaving 8 bases between them.

This chain links TRBV6-1 with TRBJ1-5; TRBD1 matches 7 bases. This CDR3 has 14 amino acids. Per the germline V gene, CDR1 is MNHNS and CDR2 is SASEGT. V shed 7 bases, J shed 3 bases, and the junction held 6 bases outside the gene matches. The CDR3 DNA reads as TGTGCCAGCAATTTGGACAGGAACAATCAGCCCCAGCATTTT. Residues: CASNLDRNNQPQHF.

The gene calls are TRBV30 and TRBJ2-5; D is uncertain. The end of the DNA aligns better with TRBJ2-7, so the J call may be wrong. The CDR3 totals 14 residues. Germline-derived CDR1 and CDR2 are GTSNPN and SVGIG (reference sequence). CDR3 DNA: TGTGCCTCCCACCCGGGTTCTTCCTCCTACGAGCAGTACTTC. Residues: CASHPGSSSYEQYF.

This clone was seen only a few times. This chain connects TRBV7-2 to TRBJ1-1, with D maybe TRBD1 (5 bases). V was trimmed by 5 bases and J by 1 base, leaving 11 bases between them. CDR3 size: 14 residues. Germline loops: CDR1 SGHTA, CDR2 FQGNSA. CDR3 bases: TGTGCCAGCAGCCCCGGGACGGCGAACACTGAAGCTTTCTTT. Its translation: CASSPGTANTEAFF.

The chain has TRBV6-5 and TRBJ1-2, with unresolved D. The germline gives CDR1 MNHEY, CDR2 SVGAGI. This CDR3 has 15 residues. Trimming took 0 bases from V and 0 from J, leaving 8 bases between them. Written as DNA, the CDR3 is TGTGCCAGCAGTTACTCGATGCAGGCTAACTATGGCTACACCTTC. Amino acid sequence: CASSYSMQANYGYTF.